The T cell receptor (beta chain) under discussion was sequenced for a study of T cell changes during pregnancy in multiple sclerosis. Germline V gene lookup returns CDR1 SEHNR and CDR2 FQNEAQ (reference sequence). The CDR3 consists of 12 residues. V lost 6 bases to trimming and J lost 0 bases, with 6 bases between them. Assay used: immunoSEQ multiplex PCR; TCRdb lists only in-frame clones, some missing. The profile shows about 46,000 clones, around 95% of them singletons. The sequence was collected from a female donor with multiple sclerosis, enrolled in a pregnancy study. Sequencing was performed on CD8+ T cells from peripheral blood mononuclear cells, taken after pregnancy. The rearrangement joins TRBV7-9 to TRBJ2-7, with D tentatively TRBD2 (5 bases). CDR3 nucleotide sequence: TGTGCCAGCAGTACTAGCTCCTACGAGCAGTACTTC. Encoded protein: CASSTSSYEQYF.